This TCR beta chain was obtained from a study of cytomegalovirus exposure and HLA in healthy donors. Use of 60 Vbeta and 13 Jbeta primers characterized the PCR. Measured with immunoSEQ multiplex PCR; TCRdb has only the in-frame clones, and not every one. This table has 140,000 to 150,000 clones, approximately 78% appearing once. Whole-study findings and limits: Sequencing likely generated an artifact that appeared as a cluster of highly shared sequence variants. Being productive about 87% or about 30% of the time was typical of most TCR beta V segments in an earlier analysis. Presence/absence analyses rested on an assumption that sequencing depth was roughly uniform across donors.

Only a few counts were recorded for this clone. As yet, its antigen is unknown. Germline V CDR1 and CDR2: MNHNS, SASEGT. Trimming took 6 bases from V and 0 from J, leaving 15 bases between them. This CDR3 region has 15 residues. The TCR sequence derives from a female donor in good health and CMV-seronegative. Sequencing input: PBMCs. The chain has TRBV6-1 and TRBJ2-7, with a tentative D call TRBD1 (6 bases). The CDR3 DNA is TGTGCCAGCAGACTATACAGGGAGCCCTCCTACGAGCAGTACTTC. It yields the protein CASRLYREPSYEQYF.